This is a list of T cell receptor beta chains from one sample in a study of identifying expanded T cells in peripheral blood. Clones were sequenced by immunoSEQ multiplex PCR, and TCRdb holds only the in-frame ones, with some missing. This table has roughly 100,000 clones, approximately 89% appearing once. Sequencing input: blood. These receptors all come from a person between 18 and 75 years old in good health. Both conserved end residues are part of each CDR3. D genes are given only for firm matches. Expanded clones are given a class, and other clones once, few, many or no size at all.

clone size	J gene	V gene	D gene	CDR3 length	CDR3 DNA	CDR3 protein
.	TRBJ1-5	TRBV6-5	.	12	TGTGCCAGCAGTTCTTTCAATCAGCCCCAGCATTTT	CASSSFNQPQHF
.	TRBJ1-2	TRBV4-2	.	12	TGTGCCAGCAGCCACGGAGGGGATGGCTACACCTTC	CASSHGGDGYTF
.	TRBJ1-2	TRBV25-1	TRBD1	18	TGTGCCAGCAGAGCCGCCCCGGGACAGGGGGCTAATAACTATGGCTACACCTTC	CASRAAPGQGANNYGYTF
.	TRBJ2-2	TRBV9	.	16	TGTGCCAGCAGCTCCCGACTAGAAGGTGGCGTCGGGGAGCTGTTTTTT	CASSSRLEGGVGELFF
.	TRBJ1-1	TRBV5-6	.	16	TGTGCCAGCAGCTTGAGAAGGACATGGCGGGGCACTGAAGCTTTCTTT	CASSLRRTWRGTEAFF
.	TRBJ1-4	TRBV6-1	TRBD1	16	TGTGCCAGCAGTGAATTCAGGACAGGGGTTAATGAAAAACTGTTTTTT	CASSEFRTGVNEKLFF
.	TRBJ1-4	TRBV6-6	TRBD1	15	TGTGCCAGCAGAAACACAGGGGTGGCTAATGAAAAACTGTTTTTT	CASRNTGVANEKLFF
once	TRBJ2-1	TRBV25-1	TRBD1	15	TGTGCCAGCAGTGAATGGGGGACAGGGCCCAATGAGCAGTTCTTC	CASSEWGTGPNEQFF
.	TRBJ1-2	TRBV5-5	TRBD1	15	TGTGCCAGCAGCGCCCTGACAGGGGTCTACTACGGCTACACCTTC	CASSALTGVYYGYTF
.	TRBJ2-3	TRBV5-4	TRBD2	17	TGTGCCAGCAGCCGGGGACTAGCGGGCCGCTTCACAGATACGCAGTATTTT	CASSRGLAGRFTDTQYF
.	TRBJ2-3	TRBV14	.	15	TGTGCCAGCAGCCAAACGACGGATCGCACAGATACGCAGTATTTT	CASSQTTDRTDTQYF
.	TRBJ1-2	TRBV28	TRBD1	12	TGTGCCAGCAGTGTCCAGGGGGCAAGCTACACCTTC	CASSVQGASYTF
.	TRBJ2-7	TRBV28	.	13	TGTGCCAGCAGTTTAGAGGGAGGCTACGAGCAGTACTTC	CASSLEGGYEQYF
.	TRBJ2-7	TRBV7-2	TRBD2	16	TGTGCCAGCAGCTTAGCGCGAGTAGCGGGAGTAGGCGAGCAGTACTTC	CASSLARVAGVGEQYF
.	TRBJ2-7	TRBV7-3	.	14	TGTGCCAGCAGCCTCCTCCAGGGCCCCTACGAGCAGTACTTC	CASSLLQGPYEQYF
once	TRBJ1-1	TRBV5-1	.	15	TGCGCCAGCAGCTTGGTCGGGGGCGTAGACACTGAAGCTTTCTTT	CASSLVGGVDTEAFF
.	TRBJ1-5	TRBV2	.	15	TGTGCCAGCAGTGAAGCGTTCGCGACCAATCAGCCCCAGCATTTT	CASSEAFATNQPQHF
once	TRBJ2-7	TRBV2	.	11	TGTGCCAGCAGTGAGCGTTACGAGCAGTACTTC	CASSERYEQYF
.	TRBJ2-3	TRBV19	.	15	TGTGCCAGTAGTTCCCACAACCCTAGCACAGATACGCAGTATTTT	CASSSHNPSTDTQYF
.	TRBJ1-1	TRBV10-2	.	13	TGCGCCAGCAGTGAGAGCAGTCGGACTGAAGCTTTCTTT	CASSESSRTEAFF
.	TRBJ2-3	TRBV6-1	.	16	TGTGCCAGCAGTGTCCGAACAGGCGGTGTAAAAGATACGCAGTATTTT	CASSVRTGGVKDTQYF
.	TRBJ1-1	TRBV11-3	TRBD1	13	TGTGCCAGCAGCTCCGACAGGGACACTGAAGCTTTCTTT	CASSSDRDTEAFF
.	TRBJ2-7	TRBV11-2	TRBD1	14	TGTGCCAGCAGTACGGGGACAGGAGTCTACGAGCAGTACTTC	CASSTGTGVYEQYF
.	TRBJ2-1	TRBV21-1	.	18	TGTGCCAGCAGCTTACCTTTCTCTCATTTCATGGCGTACAATGAGCAGTTCTTC	CASSLPFSHFMAYNEQFF
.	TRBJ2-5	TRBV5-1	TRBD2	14	TGCGCCAGCAGCTTAGCGGGGGCCGAAGAGACCCAGTACTTC	CASSLAGAEETQYF
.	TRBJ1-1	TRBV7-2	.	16	TGTGCCAGCAGCAGTGCTATGGGCAGGACTAGCACTGAAGCTTTCTTT	CASSSAMGRTSTEAFF
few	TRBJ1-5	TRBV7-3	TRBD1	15	TGTGCCAGCAGCTTAACAGGGGGCTCCGATCAGCCCCAGCATTTT	CASSLTGGSDQPQHF
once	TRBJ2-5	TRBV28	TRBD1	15	TGTGCCAGCAGTTCCACTGAACAGGGGCCAGAGACCCAGTACTTC	CASSSTEQGPETQYF
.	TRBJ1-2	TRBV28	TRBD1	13	TGTGCCAGCAGAATCGACAGGGCCTATGGCTACACCTTC	CASRIDRAYGYTF
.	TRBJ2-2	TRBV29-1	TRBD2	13	TGCAGCGTTGATGCGGGAGATGGCGGGGAGCTGTTTTTT	CSVDAGDGGELFF